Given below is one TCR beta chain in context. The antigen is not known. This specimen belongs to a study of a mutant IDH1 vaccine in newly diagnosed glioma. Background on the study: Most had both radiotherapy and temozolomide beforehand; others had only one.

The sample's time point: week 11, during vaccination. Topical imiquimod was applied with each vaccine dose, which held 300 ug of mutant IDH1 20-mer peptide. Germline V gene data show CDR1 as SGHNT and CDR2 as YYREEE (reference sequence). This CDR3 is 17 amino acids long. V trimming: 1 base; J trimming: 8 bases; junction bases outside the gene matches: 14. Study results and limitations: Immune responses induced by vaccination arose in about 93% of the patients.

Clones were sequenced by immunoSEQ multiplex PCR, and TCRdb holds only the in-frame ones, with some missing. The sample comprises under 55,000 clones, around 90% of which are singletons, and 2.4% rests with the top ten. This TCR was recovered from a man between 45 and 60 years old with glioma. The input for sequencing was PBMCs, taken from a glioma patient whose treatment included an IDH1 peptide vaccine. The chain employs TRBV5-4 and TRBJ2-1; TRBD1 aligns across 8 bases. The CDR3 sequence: CASSLIHGGQGSDEQFF. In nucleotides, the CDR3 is TGTGCCAGCAGCTTGATACACGGAGGACAGGGTTCGGATGAGCAGTTCTTC.